The T cell receptor beta chain described here comes from a study of T cell repertoires in cytomegalovirus infection. At the level of the study: In public TCR beta signatures, there were indications of both CMV infection and matching HLA type.

Trimming cost V 3 bases and J 8 bases; bases outside gene matches: 18. The CDR3 covers 18 residues. Germline V CDR1 and CDR2: SGHTA, FQGNSA. General study points: It was HLA-C-restricted CMV-specific TCR beta clonotypes that dominated the response ex vivo. Identification of carriers of CMV plus the relevant HLA was achieved through cumulative public TCR beta family frequency.

The table lists this clonotype with many counts. What it recognizes is unknown. A single record per CDR3 protein comes from TCRdb applying MiXCR to the reads. The sample yields about 300,000 distinct CDR3 sequences, roughly 26% seen once. The TCR was taken from a human donor in good health (CMV status not recorded). Some clones in this sample may be carry-over from other donors' samples. Sample: PBMCs. The V call is TRBV7-2, the J call TRBJ2-3, with TRBD2 matching 9 bases. The CDR3 here is CASSLRSGAGGPQGTQYF. In DNA form, the CDR3 reads TGTGCCAGCAGCTTGAGGAGTGGGGCGGGAGGGCCTCAGGGTACGCAGTATTTT.